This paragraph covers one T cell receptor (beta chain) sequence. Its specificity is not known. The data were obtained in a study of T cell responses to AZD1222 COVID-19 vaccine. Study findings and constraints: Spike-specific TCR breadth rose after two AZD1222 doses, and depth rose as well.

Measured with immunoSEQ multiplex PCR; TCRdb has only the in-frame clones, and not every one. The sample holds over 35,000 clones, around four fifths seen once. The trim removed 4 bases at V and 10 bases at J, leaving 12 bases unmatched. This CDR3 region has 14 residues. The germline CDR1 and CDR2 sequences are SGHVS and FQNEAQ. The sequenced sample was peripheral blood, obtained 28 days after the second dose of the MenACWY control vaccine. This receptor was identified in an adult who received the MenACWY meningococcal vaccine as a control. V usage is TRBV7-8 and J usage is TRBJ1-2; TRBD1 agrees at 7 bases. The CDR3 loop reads CASSSTGQVKDYTF. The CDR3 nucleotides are TGTGCCAGCAGCTCGACAGGGCAAGTCAAGGACTACACCTTC.